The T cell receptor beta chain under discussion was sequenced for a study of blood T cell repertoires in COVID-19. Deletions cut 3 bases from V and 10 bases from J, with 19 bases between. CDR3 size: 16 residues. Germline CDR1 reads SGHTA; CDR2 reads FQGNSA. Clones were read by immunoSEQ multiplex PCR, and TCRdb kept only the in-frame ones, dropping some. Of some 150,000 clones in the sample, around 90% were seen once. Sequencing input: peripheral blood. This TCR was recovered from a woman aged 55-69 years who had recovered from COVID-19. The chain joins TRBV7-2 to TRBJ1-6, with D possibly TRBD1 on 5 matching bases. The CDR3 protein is CASSLEGSTLGSPLHF. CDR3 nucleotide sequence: TGTGCCAGCAGCTTGGAGGGGAGCACATTGGGGTCACCCCTCCACTTT.